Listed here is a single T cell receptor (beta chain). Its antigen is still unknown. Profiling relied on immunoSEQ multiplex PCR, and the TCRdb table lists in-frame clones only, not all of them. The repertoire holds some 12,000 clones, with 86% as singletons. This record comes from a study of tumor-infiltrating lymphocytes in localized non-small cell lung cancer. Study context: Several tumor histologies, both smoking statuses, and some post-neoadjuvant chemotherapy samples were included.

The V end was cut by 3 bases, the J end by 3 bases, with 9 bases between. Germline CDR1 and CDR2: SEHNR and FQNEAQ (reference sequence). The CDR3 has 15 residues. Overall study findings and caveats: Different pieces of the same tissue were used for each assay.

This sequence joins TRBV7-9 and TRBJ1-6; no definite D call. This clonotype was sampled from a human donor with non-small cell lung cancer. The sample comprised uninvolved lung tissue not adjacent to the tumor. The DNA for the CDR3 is TGTGCCAGCAGCTTCGGTTACCTCTATAATTCACCCCTCCACTTT. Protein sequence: CASSFGYLYNSPLHF.